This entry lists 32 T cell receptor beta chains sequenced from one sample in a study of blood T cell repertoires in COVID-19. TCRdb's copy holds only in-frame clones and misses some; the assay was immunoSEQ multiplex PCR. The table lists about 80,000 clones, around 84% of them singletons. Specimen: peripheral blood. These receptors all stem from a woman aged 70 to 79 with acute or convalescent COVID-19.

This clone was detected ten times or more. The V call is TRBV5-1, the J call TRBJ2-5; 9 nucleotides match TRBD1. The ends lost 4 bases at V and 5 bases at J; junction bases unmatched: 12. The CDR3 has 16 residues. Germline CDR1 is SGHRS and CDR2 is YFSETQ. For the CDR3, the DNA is TGCGCCAGCAGCCAAGACCGGGACAGGGAGGGGGAGACCCAGTACTTC. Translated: CASSQDRDREGETQYF.

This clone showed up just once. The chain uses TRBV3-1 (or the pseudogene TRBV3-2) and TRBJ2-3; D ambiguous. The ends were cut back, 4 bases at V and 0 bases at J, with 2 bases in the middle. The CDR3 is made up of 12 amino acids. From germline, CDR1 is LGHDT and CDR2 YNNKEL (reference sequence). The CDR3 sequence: CASSPSTDTQYF. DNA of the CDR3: TGTGCCAGCAGCCCTAGCACAGATACGCAGTATTTT.

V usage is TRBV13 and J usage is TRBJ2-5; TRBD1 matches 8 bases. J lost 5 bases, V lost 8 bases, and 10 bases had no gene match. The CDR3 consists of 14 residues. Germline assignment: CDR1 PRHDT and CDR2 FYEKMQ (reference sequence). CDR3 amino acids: CASFRQGLGETQYF. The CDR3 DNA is TGTGCCAGCTTCCGACAGGGGTTAGGGGAGACCCAGTACTTC.

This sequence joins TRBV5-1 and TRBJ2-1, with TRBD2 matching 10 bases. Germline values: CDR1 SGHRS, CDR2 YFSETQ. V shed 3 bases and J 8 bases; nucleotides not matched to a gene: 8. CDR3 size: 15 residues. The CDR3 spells CASSSLAGAQDEQFF. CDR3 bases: TGCGCCAGCAGCTCTCTAGCGGGAGCTCAGGATGAGCAGTTCTTC. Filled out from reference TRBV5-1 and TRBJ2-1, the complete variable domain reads KAGVTQTPRYLIKTRGQQVTLSCSPISGHRSVSWYQQTPGQGLQFLFEYFSETQRNKGNFPGRFSGRQFSNSRSEMNVSTLELGDSALYLCASSSLAGAQDEQFFGPGTRLTVL.

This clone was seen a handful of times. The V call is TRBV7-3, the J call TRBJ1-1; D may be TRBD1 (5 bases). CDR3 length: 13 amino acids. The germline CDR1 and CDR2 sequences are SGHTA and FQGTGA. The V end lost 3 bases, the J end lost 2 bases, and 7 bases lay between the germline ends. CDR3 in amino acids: CASSFGGNTEAFF. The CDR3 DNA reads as TGTGCCAGCAGCTTCGGGGGAAACACTGAAGCTTTCTTT.

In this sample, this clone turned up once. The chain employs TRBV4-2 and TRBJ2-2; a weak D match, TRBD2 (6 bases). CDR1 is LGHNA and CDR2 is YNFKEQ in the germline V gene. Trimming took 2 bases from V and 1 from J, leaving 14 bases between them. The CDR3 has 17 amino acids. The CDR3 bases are TGTGCCAGCAGCCAACCCCGGGACTCACTGAACACCGGGGAGCTGTTTTTT. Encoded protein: CASSQPRDSLNTGELFF.

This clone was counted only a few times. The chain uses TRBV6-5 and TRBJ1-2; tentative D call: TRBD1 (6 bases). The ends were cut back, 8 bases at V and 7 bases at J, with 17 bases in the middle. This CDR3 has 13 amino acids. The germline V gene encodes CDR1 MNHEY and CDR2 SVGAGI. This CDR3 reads CASGGRQGGGYTF. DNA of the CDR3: TGTGCCAGCGGGGGTCGACAAGGGGGTGGCTACACCTTC.

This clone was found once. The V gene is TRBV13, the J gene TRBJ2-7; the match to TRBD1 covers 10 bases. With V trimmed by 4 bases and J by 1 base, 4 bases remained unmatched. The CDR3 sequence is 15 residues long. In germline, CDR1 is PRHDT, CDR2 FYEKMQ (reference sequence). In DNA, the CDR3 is TGTGCCAGCAGCTACCGGGGACAGGGGTCCTACGAGCAGTACTTC. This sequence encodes CASSYRGQGSYEQYF.

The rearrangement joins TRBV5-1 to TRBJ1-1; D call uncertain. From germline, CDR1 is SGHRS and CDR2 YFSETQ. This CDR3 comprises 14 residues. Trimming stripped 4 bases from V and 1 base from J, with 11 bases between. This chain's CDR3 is CASSPLQQNTEAFF. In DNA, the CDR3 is TGCGCCAGCAGCCCATTACAGCAGAACACTGAAGCTTTCTTT.

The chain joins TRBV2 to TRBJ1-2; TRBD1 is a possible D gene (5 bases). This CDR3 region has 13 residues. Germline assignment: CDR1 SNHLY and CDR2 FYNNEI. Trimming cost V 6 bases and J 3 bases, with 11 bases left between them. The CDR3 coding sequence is TGTGCCAGCAGCCTCAGGGTAGACTATGGCTACACCTTC. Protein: CASSLRVDYGYTF.

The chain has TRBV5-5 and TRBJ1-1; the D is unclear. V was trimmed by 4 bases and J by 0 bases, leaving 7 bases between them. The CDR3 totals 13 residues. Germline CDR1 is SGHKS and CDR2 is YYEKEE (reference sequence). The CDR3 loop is CASSAHMNTEAFF. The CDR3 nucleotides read TGTGCCAGCAGCGCACACATGAACACTGAAGCTTTCTTT.

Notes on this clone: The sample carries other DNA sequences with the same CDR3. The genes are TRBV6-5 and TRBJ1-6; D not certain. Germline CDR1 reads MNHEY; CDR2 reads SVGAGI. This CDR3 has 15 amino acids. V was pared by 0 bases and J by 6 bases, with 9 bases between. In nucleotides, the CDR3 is TGTGCCAGCAGTTACTCGTCTCGGGGTAATTCACCCCTCCACTTT. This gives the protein CASSYSSRGNSPLHF.

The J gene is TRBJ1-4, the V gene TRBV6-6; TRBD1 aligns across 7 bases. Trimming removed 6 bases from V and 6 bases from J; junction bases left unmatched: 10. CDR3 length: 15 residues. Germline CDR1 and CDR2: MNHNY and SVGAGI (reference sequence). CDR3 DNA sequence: TGTGCCAGCAGCAGAAAGAAGGGGACAGATGAAAAACTGTTTTTT. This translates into CASSRKKGTDEKLFF.

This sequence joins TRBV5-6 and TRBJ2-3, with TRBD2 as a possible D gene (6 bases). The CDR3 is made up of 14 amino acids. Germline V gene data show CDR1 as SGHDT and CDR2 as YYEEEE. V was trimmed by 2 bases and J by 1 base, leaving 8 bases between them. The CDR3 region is CASSFREGTDTQYF. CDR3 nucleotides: TGTGCCAGCAGCTTCAGGGAGGGCACAGATACGCAGTATTTT. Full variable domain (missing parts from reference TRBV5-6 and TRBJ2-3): DAGVTQSPTHLIKTRGQQVTLRCSPKSGHDTVSWYQQALGQGPQFIFQYYEEEERQRGNFPDRFSGHQFPNYSSELNVNALLLGDSALYLCASSFREGTDTQYFGPGTRLTVL.

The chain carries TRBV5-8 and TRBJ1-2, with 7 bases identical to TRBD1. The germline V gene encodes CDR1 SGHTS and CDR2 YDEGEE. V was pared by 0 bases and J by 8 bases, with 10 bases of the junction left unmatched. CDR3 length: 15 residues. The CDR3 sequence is CASSLVSTGSRGYTF. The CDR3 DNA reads TGTGCCAGCAGCTTGGTTTCGACAGGGTCGCGAGGCTACACCTTC. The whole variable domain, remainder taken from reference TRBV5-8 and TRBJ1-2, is EAGVTQSPTHLIKTRGQQATLRCSPISGHTSVYWYQQALGLGLQFLLWYDEGEERNRGNFPPRFSGRQFPNYSSELNVNALELEDSALYLCASSLVSTGSRGYTFGSGTRLTVV.

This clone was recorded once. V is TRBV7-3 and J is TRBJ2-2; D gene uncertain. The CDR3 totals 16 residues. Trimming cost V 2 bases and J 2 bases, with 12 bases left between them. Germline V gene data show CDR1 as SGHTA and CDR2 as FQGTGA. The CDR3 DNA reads TGTGCCAGCAGCTTATTCGGCGGAGTTAACACCGGGGAGCTGTTTTTT. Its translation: CASSLFGGVNTGELFF.

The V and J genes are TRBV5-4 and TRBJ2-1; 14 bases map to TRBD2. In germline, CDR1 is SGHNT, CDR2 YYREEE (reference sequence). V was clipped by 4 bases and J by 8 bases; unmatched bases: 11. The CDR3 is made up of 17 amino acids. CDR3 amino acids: CASSPGPGTSGSDEQFF. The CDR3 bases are TGTGCCAGCAGCCCTGGCCCCGGGACTAGCGGGAGCGATGAGCAGTTCTTC.

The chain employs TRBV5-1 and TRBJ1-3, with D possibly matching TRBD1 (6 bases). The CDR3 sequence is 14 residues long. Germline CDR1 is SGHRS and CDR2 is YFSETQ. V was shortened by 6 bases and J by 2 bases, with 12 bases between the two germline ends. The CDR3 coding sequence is TGCGCCAGCATGCTCCAGGGGACTGGAAACACCATATATTTT. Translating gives CASMLQGTGNTIYF.

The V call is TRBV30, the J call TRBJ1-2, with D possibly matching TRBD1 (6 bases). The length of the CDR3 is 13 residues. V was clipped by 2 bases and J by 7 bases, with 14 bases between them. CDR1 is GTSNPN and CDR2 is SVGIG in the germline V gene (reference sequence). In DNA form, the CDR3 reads TGTGCCTGGAGTCGGGACACCCCAAGTGGCTACACCTTC. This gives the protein CAWSRDTPSGYTF.

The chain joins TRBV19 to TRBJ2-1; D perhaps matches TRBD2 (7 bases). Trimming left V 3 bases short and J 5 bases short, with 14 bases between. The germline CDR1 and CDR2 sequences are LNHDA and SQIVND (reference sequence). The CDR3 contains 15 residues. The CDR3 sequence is CASSIHRGADNEQFF. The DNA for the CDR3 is TGTGCCAGTAGTATTCATCGGGGGGCCGACAATGAGCAGTTCTTC.

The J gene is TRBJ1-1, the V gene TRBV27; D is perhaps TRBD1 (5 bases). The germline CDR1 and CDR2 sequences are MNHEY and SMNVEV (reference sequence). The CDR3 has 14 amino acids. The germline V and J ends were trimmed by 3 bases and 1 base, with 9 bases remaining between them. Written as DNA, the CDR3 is TGTGCCAGCAGTTTGACAGCCCAGAACACTGAAGCTTTCTTT. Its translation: CASSLTAQNTEAFF.

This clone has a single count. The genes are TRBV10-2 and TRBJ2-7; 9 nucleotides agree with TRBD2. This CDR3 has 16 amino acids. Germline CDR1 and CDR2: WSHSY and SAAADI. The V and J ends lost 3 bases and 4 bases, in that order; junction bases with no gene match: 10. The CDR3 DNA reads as TGCGCCAGCAGTGACCCAACTAGCGGGTTTCTATACGAGCAGTACTTC. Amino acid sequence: CASSDPTSGFLYEQYF.

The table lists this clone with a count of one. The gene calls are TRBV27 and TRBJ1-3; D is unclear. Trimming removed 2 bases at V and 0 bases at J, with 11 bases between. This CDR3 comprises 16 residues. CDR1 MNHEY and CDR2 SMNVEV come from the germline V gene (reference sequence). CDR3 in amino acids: CASSLNRVSSGNTIYF. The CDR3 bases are TGTGCCAGCAGTTTAAATCGGGTCAGCTCTGGAAACACCATATATTTT.

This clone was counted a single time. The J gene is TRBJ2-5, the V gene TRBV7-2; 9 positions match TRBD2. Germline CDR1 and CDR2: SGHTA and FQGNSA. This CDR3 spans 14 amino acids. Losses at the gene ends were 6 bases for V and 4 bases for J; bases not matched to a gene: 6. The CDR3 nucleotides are TGTGCCAGCAGAGGGGGACTAGCAGTAGAGACCCAGTACTTC. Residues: CASRGGLAVETQYF.

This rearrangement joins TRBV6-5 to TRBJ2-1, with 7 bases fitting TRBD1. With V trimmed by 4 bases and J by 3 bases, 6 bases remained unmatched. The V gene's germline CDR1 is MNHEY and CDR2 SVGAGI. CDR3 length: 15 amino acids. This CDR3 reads CASSFHRGDYNEQFF. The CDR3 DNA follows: TGTGCCAGCAGTTTCCACAGGGGCGACTACAATGAGCAGTTCTTC.

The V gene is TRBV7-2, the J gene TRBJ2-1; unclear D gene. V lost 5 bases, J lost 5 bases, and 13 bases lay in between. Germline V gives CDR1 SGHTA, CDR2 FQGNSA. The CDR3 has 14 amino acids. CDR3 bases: TGTGCCAGCAGCCCGAGCGTACTCCACAATGAGCAGTTCTTC. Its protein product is CASSPSVLHNEQFF.

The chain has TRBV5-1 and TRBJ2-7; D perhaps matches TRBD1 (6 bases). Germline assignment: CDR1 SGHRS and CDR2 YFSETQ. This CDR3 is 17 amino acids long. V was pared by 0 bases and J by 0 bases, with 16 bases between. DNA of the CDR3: TGCGCCAGCAGCTTGGATCCTGCAGGGGTGAGCTCCTACGAGCAGTACTTC. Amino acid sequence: CASSLDPAGVSSYEQYF.

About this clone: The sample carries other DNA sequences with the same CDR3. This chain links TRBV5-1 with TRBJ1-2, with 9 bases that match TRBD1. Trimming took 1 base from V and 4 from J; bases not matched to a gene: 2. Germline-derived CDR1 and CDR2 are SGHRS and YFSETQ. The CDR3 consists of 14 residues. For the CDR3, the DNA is TGCGCCAGCAGCTTGACAGGGGGCTCCTATGGCTACACCTTC. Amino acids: CASSLTGGSYGYTF.

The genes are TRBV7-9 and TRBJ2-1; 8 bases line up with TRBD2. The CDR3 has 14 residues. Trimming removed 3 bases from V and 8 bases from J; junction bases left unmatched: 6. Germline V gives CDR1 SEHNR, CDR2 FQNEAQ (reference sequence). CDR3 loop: CASSFLAGLDEQFF. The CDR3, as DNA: TGTGCCAGCAGCTTTTTAGCGGGACTAGATGAGCAGTTCTTC.

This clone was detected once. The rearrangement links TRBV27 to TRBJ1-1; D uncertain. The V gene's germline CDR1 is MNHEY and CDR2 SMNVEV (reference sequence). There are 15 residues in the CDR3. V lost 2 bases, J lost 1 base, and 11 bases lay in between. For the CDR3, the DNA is TGTGCCAGCAGTTTAAAGGCAGGTGGGAACACTGAAGCTTTCTTT. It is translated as CASSLKAGGNTEAFF.

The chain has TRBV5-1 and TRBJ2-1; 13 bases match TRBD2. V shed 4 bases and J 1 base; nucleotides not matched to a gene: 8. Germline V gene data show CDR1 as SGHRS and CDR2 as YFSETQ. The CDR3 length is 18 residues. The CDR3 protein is CASSTPGLAGQSYNEQFF. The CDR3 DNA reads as TGCGCCAGCAGCACACCGGGACTAGCGGGACAATCCTACAATGAGCAGTTCTTC.

For the CDR3, the DNA is TGTGCCAGCAGTGAATCGGGGAGCAATCAGCCCCAGCATTTT. The encoded protein is CASSESGSNQPQHF. The rearrangement links TRBV2 to TRBJ1-5; D is undetermined. V lost 2 bases to trimming and J lost 1 base, with 6 bases between them. The CDR3 is made up of 14 amino acids. Looked up from germline, CDR1 is SNHLY and CDR2 is FYNNEI.